These T cell receptor beta chains were read from a single sample in a study of molecular identifiers for immune sequencing clone quantification. TCRdb re-derived calls from the PCR reads in MiXCR, one entry per CDR3 protein. Among about 60,000 distinct CDR3 sequences listed, less than 20% were seen once. Sequenced sample: naive CD8+ T cells from blood, with Jurkat cell RNA spiked in. Receptors were obtained from a human donor in good health. Some libraries in this study had Jurkat cell RNA spiked in. Each CDR3 is given with its conserved first and last residue. The order of the fields is clone size, J gene, D gene, V gene, CDR3 protein, CDR3 DNA. A D gene is named only where the DNA matches it firmly. Some rows have no size entry. The others give once, few or many, or a class for an expanded clone.

many	TRBJ2-7	.	TRBV10-3	CAISESGDGSYEQYF	TGTGCCATCAGTGAGTCGGGGGACGGCTCCTACGAGCAGTACTTC
.	TRBJ2-7	TRBD1	TRBV24-1	CATSGDSTGYEQYF	TGTGCCACCAGTGGGGATTCGACAGGGTACGAGCAGTACTTC
once	TRBJ2-1	.	TRBV27	CASSYPGGYNEQFF	TGTGCCAGCAGTTACCCCGGGGGATACAATGAGCAGTTCTTC
many	TRBJ1-2	TRBD1	TRBV28	CASSFRQGDGYTF	TGTGCCAGCAGTTTCCGACAGGGAGACGGCTACACCTTC
.	TRBJ2-7	.	TRBV27	CASSLRGYGQYF	TGTGCCAGCAGTTTAAGGGGCTACGGGCAGTACTTC
many	TRBJ2-1	.	TRBV4-1	CASSPAPSAYNEQFF	TGCGCCAGCAGCCCAGCCCCGAGTGCCTACAATGAGCAGTTCTTC
many	TRBJ2-5	TRBD2	TRBV2	CASSAPGLAQPQPLETQYF	TGTGCCAGCAGCGCCCCGGGACTAGCGCAGCCCCAGCCGCTAGAGACCCAGTACTTC
.	TRBJ1-4	.	TRBV30	CAWSVGQGYEKLFF	TGTGCCTGGAGTGTTGGGCAGGGGTATGAAAAACTGTTTTTT
many	TRBJ2-7	.	TRBV4-2	CASSQDSQGNYEQYF	TGTGCCAGCAGCCAAGATAGTCAGGGAAACTACGAGCAGTACTTC
many	TRBJ2-1	.	TRBV4-3	CASSQDRAANEQFF	TGCGCCAGCAGCCAAGATAGGGCGGCCAATGAGCAGTTCTTC
many	TRBJ2-7	.	TRBV4-1	CASSQVYGVRYEQYF	TGCGCCAGCAGCCAAGTATACGGGGTCCGGTACGAGCAGTACTTC
many	TRBJ2-7	.	TRBV27	CASSLKAGLGYEQYF	TGTGCCAGCAGTTTAAAGGCAGGGTTGGGTTACGAGCAGTACTTC
many	TRBJ2-7	.	TRBV11-2	CASSPNRGPLSYEQYF	TGTGCCAGCAGCCCGAACCGTGGCCCCCTCTCCTACGAGCAGTACTTC
many	TRBJ2-3	.	TRBV13	CASSLGLELTQYF	TGTGCCAGCAGCTTAGGCCTGGAGCTTACGCAGTATTTT
many	TRBJ2-3	TRBD2	TRBV7-9	CASSLSETSGATDTQYF	TGTGCCAGCAGCTTATCCGAGACTAGCGGGGCGACAGATACGCAGTATTTT
few	TRBJ2-5	TRBD2	TRBV4-3	CASSQDVAGEEETQYF	TGCGCCAGCAGCCAAGATGTAGCGGGAGAAGAGGAGACCCAGTACTTC
few	TRBJ2-5	TRBD2	TRBV5-1	CASSFSGIYQETQYF	TGCGCCAGCAGCTTTAGCGGGATTTACCAAGAGACCCAGTACTTC
many	TRBJ2-3	.	TRBV6-5	CASSYSVVTSTDTQYF	TGTGCCAGCAGTTACTCGGTAGTTACAAGCACAGATACGCAGTATTTT
few	TRBJ2-3	.	TRBV7-6	CASSLLGGAAGTDTQYF	TGTGCCAGCAGCTTATTGGGAGGAGCTGCCGGCACAGATACGCAGTATTTT
few	TRBJ2-6	.	TRBV20-1	CSARGSEFTSGANVLTF	TGCAGTGCTAGAGGATCGGAGTTTACCTCTGGGGCCAACGTCCTGACTTTC
many	TRBJ1-1	.	TRBV5-6	CASSWGLGEAFF	TGTGCCAGCAGCTGGGGACTGGGAGAAGCTTTCTTT
few	TRBJ2-5	TRBD2	TRBV7-8	CASGYSGGETQYF	TGTGCCAGCGGGTATAGCGGGGGCGAGACCCAGTACTTC
many	TRBJ2-5	.	TRBV7-2	CASHTGTTTSQETQYF	TGTGCCAGTCATACCGGGACCACAACATCGCAAGAGACCCAGTACTTC
many	TRBJ1-5	.	TRBV7-8	CASSLGGLGSNQPQHF	TGTGCCAGCAGCTTAGGGGGTTTAGGGAGCAATCAGCCCCAGCATTTT
many	TRBJ1-3	.	TRBV4-1	CASSQDAGAGNTIYF	TGCGCCAGCAGCCAAGATGCAGGGGCTGGAAACACCATATATTTT
many	TRBJ2-1	TRBD2	TRBV5-6	CASSPRPSGIDEQFF	TGTGCCAGCAGCCCAAGGCCTAGCGGGATTGATGAGCAGTTCTTC
many	TRBJ2-4	TRBD1	TRBV19	CASSMDRADIQYF	TGTGCCAGTAGTATGGACAGGGCAGACATTCAGTACTTC
.	TRBJ2-7	.	TRBV5-3	CASSLVGGFNEQYF	TGTGCCAGCAGCTTGGTGGGTGGATTCAACGAGCAGTACTTC
many	TRBJ2-4	TRBD2	TRBV7-8	CASSLGSSGINIQYF	TGTGCCAGCAGCCTAGGGTCTAGCGGGATAAACATTCAGTACTTC
few	TRBJ2-7	.	TRBV5-6	CASSWGRQALYEQYF	TGTGCCAGCAGCTGGGGTCGACAAGCCCTCTACGAGCAGTACTTC
many	TRBJ2-2	TRBD2	TRBV30	CAWSPGLAIKAGELFF	TGTGCCTGGAGTCCGGGACTAGCAATTAAGGCCGGGGAGCTGTTTTTT
many	TRBJ2-7	.	TRBV12-3/TRBV12-4	CASTSYLGHEQYF	TGTGCCAGCACCTCATACCTTGGCCACGAGCAGTACTTC
many	TRBJ1-2	TRBD1	TRBV27	CASSFDREGQGYTF	TGTGCCAGCAGTTTTGACAGGGAAGGGCAAGGCTACACCTTC
many	TRBJ1-1	TRBD1	TRBV24-1	CATSERRQGPNTEAFF	TGTGCCACCAGTGAACGACGACAGGGACCGAACACTGAAGCTTTCTTT
many	TRBJ2-3	TRBD2	TRBV4-3	CASSLTSGTRPDTQYF	TGCGCCAGCAGCCTGACTAGCGGCACGCGGCCAGATACGCAGTATTTT
many	TRBJ2-3	TRBD2	TRBV9	CASSPSGRERDTQYF	TGTGCCAGCAGCCCTAGCGGGAGGGAGAGAGATACGCAGTATTTT
.	TRBJ1-2	.	TRBV12-3/TRBV12-4	CASSPAGSYGYTF	TGTGCCAGCAGCCCCGCAGGGAGCTATGGCTACACCTTC
many	TRBJ2-7	.	TRBV19	CASGPSLGAYEQYF	TGTGCCAGTGGTCCATCCTTGGGGGCCTACGAGCAGTACTTC
.	TRBJ1-4	.	TRBV12-3/TRBV12-4	CASSIGVQLFF	TGTGCCAGCAGCATCGGGGTACAACTGTTTTTT
.	TRBJ2-6	TRBD2	TRBV11-2	CASSSEGLAGEYGANVLTF	TGTGCCAGCAGCTCCGAGGGACTAGCGGGAGAGTATGGGGCCAACGTCCTGACTTTC